This T cell receptor (beta chain) was captured by sequencing in a study of beta chain features in type 1 diabetes. The overall study: Patients did not differ from healthy donors in age, gender or cell yield.

Study results and limitations: Researchers could not determine here whether HLA type influences TCRB rearrangement. It was possible that PCR favored shorter templates, equally so in patients and controls. Lower insertion and higher deletion counts appeared at VDJ junctions in type 1 diabetes patients. Across all four CD4+ subsets, people with type 1 diabetes showed modestly shorter TCRB CDR3s.

To note about this clone: The antigen remains unidentified.

Sequencing targeted expressed TCRB transcripts, as all isolated RNA had been reverse transcribed. Clones were read by immunoSEQ multiplex PCR, and TCRdb kept only the in-frame ones, dropping some. The sample shows nearly 700,000 clones, around 15% of them seen only once. This CDR3 has 12 amino acids. CDR1 and CDR2 (germline): GTSNPN, SVGIG (reference sequence). V dropped 0 bases and J dropped 9 bases, with 11 bases sitting between them. The chain joins TRBV30 to TRBJ1-2; D call uncertain. Material: naive CD4+ T cells from blood. This sequence originates from a man aged 18 to 35 with type 1 diabetes. The CDR3 DNA follows: TGTGCCTGGAGTGTACCAGACGTGAGCTACACCTTC. Its protein product is CAWSVPDVSYTF.